These T cell receptor beta chains were read from a single sample in a study of blood T cell repertoires in COVID-19. Sequencing used immunoSEQ multiplex PCR; TCRdb keeps in-frame clones, though not all of them. This sample has around 250,000 clones, with 80% to 90% found just once. Input material: peripheral blood. The receptors were gathered from a woman aged 65 to 85 with COVID-19, enrolled during active disease. Both conserved end residues are part of each CDR3. Fields, in order: clone size, D gene, J gene, CDR3 length, V gene, CDR3 DNA, CDR3 protein. D genes are given only for firm matches. Not all rows give a size; the values are once, few, many and, for expanded clones, a class.

>NA|TRBD2|TRBJ2-7|16|TRBV30
TGTGCCTGGAGTAGAGCGGGAGGGCCTACGAGGGACGAGCAGTACTTC
CAWSRAGGPTRDEQYF
>NA|NA|TRBJ2-7|12|TRBV27
TGTGCCAGCAGGACAGGCTCCTACGAGCAGTACTTC
CASRTGSYEQYF
>NA|TRBD2|TRBJ2-3|17|TRBV11-3
TGTGCCAGCAGCCGAATGCCAGGCGGGAGAGAAACAGATACGCAGTATTTT
CASSRMPGGRETDTQYF
>NA|TRBD1|TRBJ2-1|16|TRBV18
TGTGCCAGCTCACCACCCTCGGGACAGGTTTACAATGAGCAGTTCTTC
CASSPPSGQVYNEQFF
>NA|TRBD1|TRBJ1-2|12|TRBV6-6
TGTGCCAGCAGTCGACAGGGTGATGGCTACACCTTC
CASSRQGDGYTF
>NA|NA|TRBJ2-1|14|TRBV7-3
TGTGCCAGCAGCCGGGGACTTTCCTACAATGAGCAGTTCTTC
CASSRGLSYNEQFF
>NA|TRBD1|TRBJ1-4|14|TRBV5-1
TGCGCCAGCAGCGTCCAGGGGGCAGGTGAAAAACTGTTTTTT
CASSVQGAGEKLFF
>NA|TRBD2|TRBJ2-1|21|TRBV3-1/TRBV3-2
TGTGCCAGCAGCCCGCCTATGAAACTAGCGGGAAAGGTCTCGTACTTGGATGAGCAGTTCTTC
CASSPPMKLAGKVSYLDEQFF
>NA|TRBD1|TRBJ1-1|13|TRBV6-5
TGTGCCAGCAGTTCGAACAGGGGAAGGGAAGCTTTCTTT
CASSSNRGREAFF
>NA|TRBD1|TRBJ1-5|16|TRBV4-2
TGTGCCAGCAGCCAAGAGGGACAGGGCAACAATCAGCCCCAGCATTTT
CASSQEGQGNNQPQHF
>NA|TRBD2|TRBJ2-3|15|TRBV30
TGTGCCTGGATTATAGGGACTAGGGACACAGATACGCAGTATTTT
CAWIIGTRDTDTQYF
>NA|NA|TRBJ1-2|15|TRBV30
TGTGCCTGGAGTAGGGCTAGCAGGGGCGGCTATGGCTACACCTTC
CAWSRASRGGYGYTF
>NA|TRBD1|TRBJ2-7|13|TRBV19
TGTGCCAGTAGTATGGACAGGGACGACGAGCAGTACTTC
CASSMDRDDEQYF
>few|NA|TRBJ2-1|11|TRBV6-5
TGTGCCAGCAGTTTACTGAATGAGCAGTTCTTC
CASSLLNEQFF
>NA|TRBD1|TRBJ2-1|14|TRBV5-1
TGCGCCAGCAGCTACGGACAGGGGGGGAATGAGCAGTTCTTC
CASSYGQGGNEQFF
>NA|TRBD2|TRBJ2-1|15|TRBV5-1
TGCGCCAGCAGAACGGGACTAGCGGGCTACAATGAGCAGTTCTTC
CASRTGLAGYNEQFF
>NA|NA|TRBJ1-6|13|TRBV11-3
TGTGCCAGCAGCATGTTCTTTGAGGCACCCCTCCACTTT
CASSMFFEAPLHF
>NA|TRBD2|TRBJ2-1|15|TRBV11-2
TGTGCCAGCAGCCGGAGCGGGAGCTTGTACAATGAGCAGTTCTTC
CASSRSGSLYNEQFF
>NA|NA|TRBJ2-2|14|TRBV24-1
TGTGCCACCTCGGAGGGTTCGAACACCGGGGAGCTGTTTTTT
CATSEGSNTGELFF